These 27 T cell receptor beta chains originate from one sample sequenced in a study of T cell responses to AZD1222 COVID-19 vaccine. TCRdb's copy holds only in-frame clones and misses some; the assay was immunoSEQ multiplex PCR. The profile shows some 99,000 clones, around 87% of them singletons. Sequences were derived from peripheral blood, sampled 28 days after the second AZD1222 dose. Every receptor here comes from an adult who received the AZD1222 COVID-19 vaccine.

The chain has TRBV6-1 and TRBJ1-4; 7 nucleotides align to TRBD1. Germline V gene sequence: CDR1 MNHNS, CDR2 SASEGT. V shed 3 bases, J shed 3 bases, and the junction held 4 bases outside the gene matches. The CDR3 length is 15 residues. CDR3 loop: CASSDPGQPNEKLFF. Here the CDR3 DNA reads TGTGCCAGCAGTGACCCGGGACAGCCTAATGAAAAACTGTTTTTT.

J is TRBJ2-1 and V is TRBV7-6, with D perhaps TRBD1 or TRBD2 (5 bases each). This CDR3 spans 11 amino acids. Germline loops: CDR1 SGHVS, CDR2 FNYEAQ. V was trimmed by 8 bases and J by 4 bases, leaving 6 bases between them. For the CDR3, the DNA is TGTGCCAGCGGGGGTTACAATGAGCAGTTCTTC. Translating gives CASGGYNEQFF.

The V and J genes are TRBV7-8 and TRBJ1-1; 8 bases line up with TRBD1. V was clipped by 5 bases and J by 0 bases; unmatched bases: 14. Germline CDR1 and CDR2: SGHVS and FQNEAQ. CDR3 length: 18 residues. The CDR3 nucleotides are TGTGCCAGCAGCGCGTACAGGGGGAGAGGACACATGAACACTGAAGCTTTCTTT. It encodes CASSAYRGRGHMNTEAFF. The full variable domain, completed using reference TRBV7-8 and TRBJ1-1, is GAGVSQSPRYKVAKRGQDVALRCDPISGHVSLFWYQQALGQGPEFLTYFQNEAQLDKSGLPSDRFFAERPEGSVSTLKIQRTQQEDSAVYLCASSAYRGRGHMNTEAFFGQGTRLTVV.

This chain links TRBV5-3 with TRBJ2-3; D is possibly TRBD1 or TRBD2 (5 bases each). TRBV5-3 is labeled an ORF, and its function is uncertain. Trimming took 3 bases from V and 4 from J, leaving 9 bases between them. This CDR3 spans 13 amino acids. CDR3 in DNA: TGTGCCAGAAGCTCCCTGGGGGCAGATACGCAGTATTTT. Protein product: CARSSLGADTQYF.

This sequence joins TRBV7-3 and TRBJ2-1, with TRBD2 matching 10 bases. CDR1 SGHTA and CDR2 FQGTGA come from the germline V gene. The V and J ends lost 5 bases and 9 bases, in that order; junction bases with no gene match: 10. The CDR3 spans 15 residues. This CDR3 reads CASSRTSGNWVEQFF. In DNA, the CDR3 is TGTGCCAGCAGCCGAACTAGCGGGAACTGGGTTGAGCAGTTCTTC. The variable domain in full, completed from reference TRBV7-3 and TRBJ2-1, reads GAGVSQTPSNKVTEKGKYVELRCDPISGHTALYWYRQSLGQGPEFLIYFQGTGAADDSGLPNDRFFAVRPEGSVSTLKIQRTERGDSAVYLCASSRTSGNWVEQFFGPGTRLTVL.

This chain uses TRBV9 with TRBJ2-1, with D perhaps matching TRBD2 (5 bases). Trimming left V 4 bases short and J 4 bases short, with 15 bases between. Germline lookup yields CDR1 SGDLS and CDR2 YYNGEE. This CDR3 is 15 amino acids long. DNA for the CDR3: TGTGCCAGCAGCCCCTTCGATAGCGCATACAATGAGCAGTTCTTC. Amino acid sequence: CASSPFDSAYNEQFF.

The chain has TRBV5-5 and TRBJ2-2; 8 bases are shared with TRBD1. The germline gives CDR1 SGHKS, CDR2 YYEKEE (reference sequence). V lost 3 bases, J lost 7 bases, and 8 bases stayed unmatched. The CDR3 totals 15 residues. The CDR3 is CASSSAGGAGGELFF. As DNA, the CDR3 is TGTGCCAGCAGCTCGGCAGGGGGCGCGGGCGGGGAGCTGTTTTTT.

This rearrangement joins TRBV24-1 to TRBJ1-2; 9 positions agree with TRBD1. CDR1 is KGHDR and CDR2 is SFDVKD in the germline V gene. With V trimmed by 2 bases and J by 3 bases, 9 bases remained unmatched. The CDR3 is 17 residues long. CDR3 sequence reads: CATSDYPHRGQDYGYTF. In nucleotides, the CDR3 is TGTGCCACCAGTGATTACCCTCACAGGGGGCAGGACTATGGCTACACCTTC.

The chain recombines TRBV5-1 with TRBJ2-7, with D possibly being TRBD2 (6 bases). The CDR3 extends over 17 amino acids. Germline assignment: CDR1 SGHRS and CDR2 YFSETQ. With 4 bases removed from V and 6 bases from J, the gap between germline ends came to 26 bases. In DNA form, the CDR3 reads TGCGCCAGCAGCCCCCCGGGCGTCGGGAGAGGAAACGGCGAGCAGTACTTC. Protein: CASSPPGVGRGNGEQYF.

J is TRBJ2-1 and V is TRBV15; TRBD2 matches at 15 bases. CDR3 length equals 18 residues. Looked up from germline, CDR1 is LNHNV and CDR2 is YYDKDF (reference sequence). J was trimmed by 11 bases and V by 0 bases; bases with no gene match: 11. The CDR3 region is CATSRDTAGLAGGPQQFF. CDR3 coding DNA: TGTGCCACCAGCAGAGATACCGCCGGACTAGCGGGAGGGCCACAGCAGTTCTTC.

The genes are TRBV21-1 and TRBJ1-3. TRBV21-1 is annotated as a pseudogene. CDR3 length: 15 amino acids. This chain's CDR3 is CASSKDDRAGNTIYF. DNA of the CDR3: TGTGCCAGCAGCAAAGATGACCGGGCTGGAAACACCATATATTTT.

V gene TRBV19 combines with J gene TRBJ1-1; 7 bases align to TRBD1. The germline V gene has CDR1 LNHDA and CDR2 SQIVND (reference sequence). V lost 10 bases, J lost 1 base, and 9 bases stayed unmatched. The CDR3 has 14 residues. Written as DNA, the CDR3 is TGTGCCACCCAGGGGGGCTTGGGGAACACTGAAGCTTTCTTT. This sequence encodes CATQGGLGNTEAFF.

The chain recombines TRBV24-1 with TRBJ2-1; D is undetermined. CDR3 size: 16 residues. The germline CDR1 and CDR2 sequences are KGHDR and SFDVKD. V lost 1 base to trimming and J lost 4 bases, with 13 bases between them. CDR3 residues: CATSDLTSRNYNEQFF. CDR3 bases: TGTGCCACCAGTGATTTAACATCAAGGAATTACAATGAGCAGTTCTTC.

The chain has TRBV28 and TRBJ2-1; tentative D call: TRBD2 (6 bases). The germline CDR1 and CDR2 sequences are MDHEN and SYDVKM. V lost 3 bases to trimming and J lost 0 bases, with 12 bases between them. This CDR3 region has 16 residues. CDR3 in amino acids: CASSLGGMGSYNEQFF. CDR3 DNA: TGTGCCAGCAGTTTGGGCGGGATGGGCTCCTACAATGAGCAGTTCTTC.

The genes are TRBV7-8 and TRBJ2-1; weak D call: TRBD2 (5 bases). The CDR3 covers 13 residues. V was cut by 3 bases and J by 6 bases, with 9 bases left in between. Germline V lookup: CDR1 SGHVS, CDR2 FQNEAQ. DNA of the CDR3: TGTGCCAGCAGCTTTACTAGTAGCAATGAGCAGTTCTTC. Protein: CASSFTSSNEQFF.

V gene TRBV18 combines with J gene TRBJ2-7; 7 bases agree with TRBD2. The CDR3 is 15 residues long. J lost 7 bases, V lost 2 bases, and 11 bases had no gene match. Germline V gene lookup returns CDR1 KGHSH and CDR2 LQKENI. CDR3: CASSPSGGSLGEQYF. CDR3 DNA sequence: TGTGCCAGCTCACCAAGTGGCGGGAGCCTTGGGGAGCAGTACTTC.

The V call is TRBV10-2, the J call TRBJ1-5, with TRBD1 matching 8 bases. In germline, CDR1 is WSHSY, CDR2 SAAADI. J lost 5 bases, V lost 2 bases, and 2 bases had no gene match. This CDR3 comprises 14 residues. The CDR3 DNA reads TGCGCCAGCAGTGAGAAACAGGGGGATCAGCCCCAGCATTTT. Translated, it gives CASSEKQGDQPQHF.

The V gene is TRBV12-5, the J gene TRBJ2-1; 8 bases agree with TRBD2. Germline V gene sequence: CDR1 LGHNT, CDR2 FRNRAP. The CDR3 extends over 15 amino acids. V trimming: 2 bases; J trimming: 4 bases; junction bases outside the gene matches: 4. The CDR3 DNA reads as TGTGCTAGTGGTTTGTGGGCGGGGGGTTACAATGAGCAGTTCTTC. It is translated as CASGLWAGGYNEQFF.

This clone was observed a single time. The V and J genes are TRBV28 and TRBJ1-4, with a weak D call TRBD1 (6 bases). With 6 bases removed from V and 0 bases from J, the gap between germline ends came to 14 bases. This CDR3 comprises 16 residues. Germline V gives CDR1 MDHEN, CDR2 SYDVKM. Here the CDR3 DNA reads TGTGCCAGCAGGGAGGGGGGACCTCCAACTAATGAAAAACTGTTTTTT. This gives the protein CASREGGPPTNEKLFF.

CDR3 DNA sequence: TGTGCCTGGAGCGGGGGGGTTGGAAACACCATATATTTT. It yields the protein CAWSGGVGNTIYF. V and J are TRBV30 and TRBJ1-3; D might be TRBD1 (5 bases). Germline assignment: CDR1 GTSNPN and CDR2 SVGIG (reference sequence). This CDR3 is 13 amino acids long. The V end was cut by 3 bases, the J end by 3 bases, with 9 bases between.

The chain carries TRBV6-5 and TRBJ1-2, with TRBD1 identical over 8 bases. Germline CDR1 reads MNHEY; CDR2 reads SVGAGI. The CDR3 is made up of 13 amino acids. V dropped 6 bases and J dropped 9; count of bases not matched to a gene: 9. The CDR3 DNA reads TGTGCCAGCAGGTTGGACAGGGTAGAGAGCTACACCTTC. Its translation: CASRLDRVESYTF.

The V call is TRBV6-2 or TRBV6-3, the J call TRBJ1-1; the D is unclear. Trimming took 5 bases from V and 6 from J, leaving 13 bases between them. The germline gives CDR1 MNHEY, CDR2 SVGEGT. The CDR3 has 13 amino acids. The CDR3 DNA sequence: TGTGCCAGCAGTCCGACACGTAGTGCTGAAGCTTTCTTT. Protein product: CASSPTRSAEAFF.

V usage is TRBV11-3 and J usage is TRBJ2-2, with D hard to call. This CDR3 comprises 12 residues. Germline lookup yields CDR1 SGHNT and CDR2 YENEEA. Trimming removed 3 bases at V and 7 bases at J, with 6 bases between. CDR3 in amino acids: CASSFRRGELFF. The CDR3 bases are TGTGCCAGCAGCTTCCGACGCGGGGAGCTGTTTTTT.

This chain links TRBV19 with TRBJ1-4; D not certain. Germline CDR1 reads LNHDA; CDR2 reads SQIVND (reference sequence). The CDR3 runs 16 residues. Trimming pared 6 bases from V and 8 bases from J, leaving 22 bases between. CDR3 DNA sequence: TGTGCCAGTAGGAGAACCGGGCCCCGACCAATGGAAAAACTGTTTTTT. Translated, it gives CASRRTGPRPMEKLFF.

This chain uses TRBV4-2 with TRBJ2-2, with TRBD1 matching 7 bases. With V trimmed by 8 bases and J by 0 bases, 6 bases remained unmatched. Germline-derived CDR1 and CDR2 are LGHNA and YNFKEQ. The CDR3 is 15 residues long. CDR3 sequence reads: CASLKGAANTGELFF. The CDR3 DNA follows: TGTGCCAGCCTGAAGGGGGCAGCGAACACCGGGGAGCTGTTTTTT.

The rearrangement links TRBV6-2 or TRBV6-3 to TRBJ2-7; D could derive from TRBD1 or TRBD2 (6 bases each). V lost 0 bases and J 4 bases, leaving 13 bases between the germline ends. CDR1 and CDR2 from the germline V gene are MNHEY and SVGEGT. CDR3 length: 15 amino acids. The CDR3 region is CASSYSRGQSYEQYF. CDR3 sequence (DNA): TGTGCCAGCAGTTACTCGCGGGGACAATCGTACGAGCAGTACTTC.

The V gene is TRBV30, the J gene TRBJ2-1; D might be TRBD1 (6 bases). The V gene lost 2 bases and the J gene lost 7 bases, with 12 bases spanning the gap. From germline, CDR1 is GTSNPN and CDR2 SVGIG (reference sequence). The CDR3 length is 13 residues. For the CDR3, the DNA is TGTGCCTGGAGTAGGACAGTCCTAAATGAGCAGTTCTTC. Protein product: CAWSRTVLNEQFF.